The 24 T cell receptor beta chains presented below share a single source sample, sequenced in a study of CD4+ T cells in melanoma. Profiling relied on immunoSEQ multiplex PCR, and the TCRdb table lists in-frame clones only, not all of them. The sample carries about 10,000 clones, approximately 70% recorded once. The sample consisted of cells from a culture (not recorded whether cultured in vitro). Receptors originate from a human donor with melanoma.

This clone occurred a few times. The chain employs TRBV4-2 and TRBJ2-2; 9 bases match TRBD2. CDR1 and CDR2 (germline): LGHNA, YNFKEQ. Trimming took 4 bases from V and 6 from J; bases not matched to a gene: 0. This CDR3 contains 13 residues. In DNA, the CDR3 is TGTGCCAGCAGCCGCGGGGGGGCCGGGGAGCTGTTTTTT. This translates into CASSRGGAGELFF.

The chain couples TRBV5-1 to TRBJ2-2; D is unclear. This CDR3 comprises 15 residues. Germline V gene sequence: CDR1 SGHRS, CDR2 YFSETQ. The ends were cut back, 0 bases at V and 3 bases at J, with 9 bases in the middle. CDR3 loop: CASSLAGSYTGELFF. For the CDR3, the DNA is TGCGCCAGCAGCTTGGCCGGGTCGTACACCGGGGAGCTGTTTTTT.

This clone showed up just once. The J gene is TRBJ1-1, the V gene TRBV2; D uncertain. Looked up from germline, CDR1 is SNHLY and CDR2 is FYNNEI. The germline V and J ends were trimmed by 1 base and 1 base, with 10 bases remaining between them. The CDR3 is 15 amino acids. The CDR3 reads CASSEGEGANTEAFF. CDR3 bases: TGTGCCAGCAGTGAAGGAGAGGGCGCGAACACTGAAGCTTTCTTT.

The CDR3: CASSLGQANNEKLFF. CDR3 DNA: TGTGCCAGCAGTCTCGGACAGGCTAATAATGAAAAACTGTTTTTT. The chain joins TRBV27 to TRBJ1-4, with 7 bases fitting TRBD1. The CDR3 covers 15 residues. V trimming: 5 bases; J trimming: 4 bases; junction bases outside the gene matches: 7. Per the germline V gene, CDR1 is MNHEY and CDR2 is SMNVEV (reference sequence).

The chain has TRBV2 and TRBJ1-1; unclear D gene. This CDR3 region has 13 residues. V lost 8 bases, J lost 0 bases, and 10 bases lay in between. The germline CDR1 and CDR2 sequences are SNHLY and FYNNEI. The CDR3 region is CASSTEVNTEAFF. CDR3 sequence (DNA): TGTGCCAGCTCGACGGAGGTGAACACTGAAGCTTTCTTT.

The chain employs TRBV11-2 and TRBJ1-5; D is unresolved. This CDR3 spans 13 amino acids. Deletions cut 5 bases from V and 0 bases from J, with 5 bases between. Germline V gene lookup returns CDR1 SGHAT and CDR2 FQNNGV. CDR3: CASSLNSNQPQHF. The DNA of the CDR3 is TGTGCCAGCAGCCTTAATAGCAATCAGCCCCAGCATTTT.

CDR3 bases: TGTGCCAGTAGCGCCCACTCCAGTACGTATAATTCACCCCTCCACTTT. As protein: CASSAHSSTYNSPLHF. The V call is TRBV19, the J call TRBJ1-6, with no clear D. The CDR3 contains 16 residues. Germline loops: CDR1 LNHDA, CDR2 SQIVND (reference sequence). Trimming shortened V by 6 bases and J by 4 bases, and 16 bases separated the two germline ends.

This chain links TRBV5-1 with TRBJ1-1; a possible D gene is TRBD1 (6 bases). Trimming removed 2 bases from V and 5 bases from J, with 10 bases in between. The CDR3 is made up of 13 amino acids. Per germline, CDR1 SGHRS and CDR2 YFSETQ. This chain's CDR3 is CASSFDRTTEAFF. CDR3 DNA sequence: TGCGCCAGCAGCTTCGACAGGACTACTGAAGCTTTCTTT.

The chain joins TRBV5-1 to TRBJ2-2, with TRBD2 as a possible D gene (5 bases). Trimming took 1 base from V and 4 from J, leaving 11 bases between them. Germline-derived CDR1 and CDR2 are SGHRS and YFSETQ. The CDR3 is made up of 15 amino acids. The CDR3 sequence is CASSLIEAVTGELFF. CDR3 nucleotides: TGCGCCAGCAGCTTGATAGAAGCGGTCACCGGGGAGCTGTTTTTT.

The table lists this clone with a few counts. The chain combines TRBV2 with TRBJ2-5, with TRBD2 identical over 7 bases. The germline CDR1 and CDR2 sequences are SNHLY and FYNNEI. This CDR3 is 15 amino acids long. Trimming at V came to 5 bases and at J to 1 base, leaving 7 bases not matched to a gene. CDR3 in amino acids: CASSLLSGGQETQYF. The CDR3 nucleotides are TGTGCCAGCAGTTTGTTATCGGGGGGCCAAGAGACCCAGTACTTC. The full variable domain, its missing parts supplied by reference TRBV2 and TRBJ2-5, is EPEVTQTPSHQVTQMGQEVILRCVPISNHLYFYWYRQILGQKVEFLVSFYNNEISEKSEIFDDQFSVERPDGSNFTLKIRSTKLEDSAMYFCASSLLSGGQETQYFGPGTRLLVL.

CDR3 region: CASSLFGSEGTQYF. CDR3 nucleotide sequence: TGCGCCAGCAGCTTGTTTGGTTCGGAGGGGACCCAGTACTTC. The chain links TRBV5-1 to TRBJ2-5, with D maybe TRBD2 (6 bases). The CDR3 runs 14 residues. From germline, CDR1 is SGHRS and CDR2 YFSETQ. The V end was cut by 1 base, the J end by 7 bases, with 14 bases between.

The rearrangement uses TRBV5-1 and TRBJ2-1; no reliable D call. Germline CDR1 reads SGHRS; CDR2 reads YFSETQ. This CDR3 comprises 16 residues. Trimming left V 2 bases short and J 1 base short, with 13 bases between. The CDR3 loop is CASSFRAFRSYNEQFF. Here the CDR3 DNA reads TGCGCCAGCAGCTTCCGGGCCTTTAGGTCCTACAATGAGCAGTTCTTC. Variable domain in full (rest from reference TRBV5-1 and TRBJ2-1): KAGVTQTPRYLIKTRGQQVTLSCSPISGHRSVSWYQQTPGQGLQFLFEYFSETQRNKGNFPGRFSGRQFSNSRSEMNVSTLELGDSALYLCASSFRAFRSYNEQFFGPGTRLTVL.

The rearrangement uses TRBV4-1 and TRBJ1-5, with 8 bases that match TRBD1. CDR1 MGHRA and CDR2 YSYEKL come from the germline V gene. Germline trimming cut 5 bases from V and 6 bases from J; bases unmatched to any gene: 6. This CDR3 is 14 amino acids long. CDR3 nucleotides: TGCGCCAGCAGCAAGACAGGGGTGGGTCAGCCCCAGCATTTT. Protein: CASSKTGVGQPQHF.

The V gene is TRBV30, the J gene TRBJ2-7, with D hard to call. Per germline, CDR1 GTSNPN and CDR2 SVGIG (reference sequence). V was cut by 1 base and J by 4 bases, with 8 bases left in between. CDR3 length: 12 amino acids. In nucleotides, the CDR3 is TGTGCCTGGAGTGCCTTTAGGTACGAGCAGTACTTC. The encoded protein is CAWSAFRYEQYF.

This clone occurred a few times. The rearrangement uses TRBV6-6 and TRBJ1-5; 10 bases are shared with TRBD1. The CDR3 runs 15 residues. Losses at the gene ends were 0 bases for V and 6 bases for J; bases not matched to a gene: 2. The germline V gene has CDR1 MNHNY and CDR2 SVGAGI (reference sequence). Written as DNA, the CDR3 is TGTGCCAGCAGTTACTCCGGGACAGGGGTTCAGCCCCAGCATTTT. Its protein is CASSYSGTGVQPQHF.

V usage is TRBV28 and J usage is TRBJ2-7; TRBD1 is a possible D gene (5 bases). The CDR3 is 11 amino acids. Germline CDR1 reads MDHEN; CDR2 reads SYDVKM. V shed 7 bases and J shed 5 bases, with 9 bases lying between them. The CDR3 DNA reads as TGTGCCAGCACAGGGTACCACGAGCAGTACTTC. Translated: CASTGYHEQYF. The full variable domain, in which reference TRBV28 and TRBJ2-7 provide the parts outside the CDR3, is DVKVTQSSRYLVKRTGEKVFLECVQDMDHENMFWYRQDPGLGLRLIYFSYDVKMKEKGDIPEGYSVSREKKERFSLILESASTNQTSMYLCASTGYHEQYFGPGTRLTVT.

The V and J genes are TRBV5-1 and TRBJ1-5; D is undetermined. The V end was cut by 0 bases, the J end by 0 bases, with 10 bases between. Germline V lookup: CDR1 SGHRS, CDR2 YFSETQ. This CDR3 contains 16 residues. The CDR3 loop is CASSLESRDSNQPQHF. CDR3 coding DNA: TGCGCCAGCAGCTTGGAGTCACGGGATAGCAATCAGCCCCAGCATTTT.

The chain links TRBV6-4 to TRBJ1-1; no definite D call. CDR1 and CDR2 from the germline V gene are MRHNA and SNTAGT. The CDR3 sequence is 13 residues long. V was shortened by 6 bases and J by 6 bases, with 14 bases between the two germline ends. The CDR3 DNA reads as TGTGCCAGCAGATCGAGGGATGCAGCTGAAGCTTTCTTT. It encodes CASRSRDAAEAFF.

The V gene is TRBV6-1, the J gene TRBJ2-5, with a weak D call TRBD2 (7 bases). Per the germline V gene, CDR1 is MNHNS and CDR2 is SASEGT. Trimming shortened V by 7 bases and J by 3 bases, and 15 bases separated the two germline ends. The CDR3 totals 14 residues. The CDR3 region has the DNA TGTGCCAGCACCTTGGGGGGGCCCAAAGAGACCCAGTACTTC. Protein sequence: CASTLGGPKETQYF.

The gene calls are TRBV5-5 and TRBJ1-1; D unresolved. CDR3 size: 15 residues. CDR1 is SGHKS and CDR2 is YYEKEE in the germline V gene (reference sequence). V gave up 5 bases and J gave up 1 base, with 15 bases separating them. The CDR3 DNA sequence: TGTGCCAGCAGTAGGCAGCCCGGTTGGAACACTGAAGCTTTCTTT. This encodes CASSRQPGWNTEAFF.

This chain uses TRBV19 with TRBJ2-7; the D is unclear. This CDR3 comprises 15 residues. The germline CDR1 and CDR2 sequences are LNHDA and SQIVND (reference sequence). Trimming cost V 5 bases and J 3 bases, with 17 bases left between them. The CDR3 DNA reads TGTGCCAGTAGTTCGCTGACGCAGTCACGCTACGAGCAGTACTTC. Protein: CASSSLTQSRYEQYF.

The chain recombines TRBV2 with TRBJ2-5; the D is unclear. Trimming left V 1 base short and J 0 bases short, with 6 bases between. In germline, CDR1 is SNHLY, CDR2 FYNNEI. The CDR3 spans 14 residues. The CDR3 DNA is TGTGCCAGCAGTGAAGGGTTAAACCAAGAGACCCAGTACTTC. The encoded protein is CASSEGLNQETQYF.

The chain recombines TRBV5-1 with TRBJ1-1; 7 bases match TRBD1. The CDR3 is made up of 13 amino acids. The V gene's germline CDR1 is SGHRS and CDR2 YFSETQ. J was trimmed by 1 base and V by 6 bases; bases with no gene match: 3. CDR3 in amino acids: CASNRGQNTEAFF. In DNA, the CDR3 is TGCGCCAGCAACAGGGGACAGAACACTGAAGCTTTCTTT.

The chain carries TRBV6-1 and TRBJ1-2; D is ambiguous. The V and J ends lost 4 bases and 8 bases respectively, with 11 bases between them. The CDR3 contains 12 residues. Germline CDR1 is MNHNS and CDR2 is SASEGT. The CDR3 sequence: CASSARWGGYTF. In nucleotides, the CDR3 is TGTGCCAGCAGTGCCCGGTGGGGAGGCTACACCTTC.